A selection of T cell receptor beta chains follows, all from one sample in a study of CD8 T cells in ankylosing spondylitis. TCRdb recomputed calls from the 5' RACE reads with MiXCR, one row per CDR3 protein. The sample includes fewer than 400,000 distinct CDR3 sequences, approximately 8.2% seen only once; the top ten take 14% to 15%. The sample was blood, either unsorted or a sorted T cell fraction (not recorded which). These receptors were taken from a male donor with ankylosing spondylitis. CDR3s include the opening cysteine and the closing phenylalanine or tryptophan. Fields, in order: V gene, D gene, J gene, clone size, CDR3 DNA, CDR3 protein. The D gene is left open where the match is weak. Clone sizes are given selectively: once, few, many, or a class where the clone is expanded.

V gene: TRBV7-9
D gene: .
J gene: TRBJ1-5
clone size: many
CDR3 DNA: TGTGCCAGCAGCCCGGGGCAGGGCGGACAGCCCCAGCATTTT
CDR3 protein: CASSPGQGGQPQHF

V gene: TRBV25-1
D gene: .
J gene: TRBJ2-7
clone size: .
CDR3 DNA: TGTGCCAGCAGTGATTCGCCTACCTACGAGCAGTACTTC
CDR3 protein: CASSDSPTYEQYF

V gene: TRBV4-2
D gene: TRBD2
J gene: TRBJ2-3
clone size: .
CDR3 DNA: TGTGCCAGCAGCCAAGCGGGGGGAAGCACAGATACGCAGTATTTT
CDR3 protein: CASSQAGGSTDTQYF

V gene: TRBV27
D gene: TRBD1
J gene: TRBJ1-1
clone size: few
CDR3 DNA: TGTGCCAGCAGTCTGACAGGGGGAAGGGGCACTGAAGCTTTCTTT
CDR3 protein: CASSLTGGRGTEAFF

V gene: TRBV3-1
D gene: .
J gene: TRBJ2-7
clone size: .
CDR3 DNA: TGTGCCAGCAGCTTTCGGACGGATTCCTACGAGCAGTACTTC
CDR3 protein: CASSFRTDSYEQYF

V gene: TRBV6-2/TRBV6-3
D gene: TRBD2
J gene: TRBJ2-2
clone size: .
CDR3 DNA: TGTGCCAGCAGTTACCTTAGCGGGAGGAACACCGGGGAGCTGTTTTTT
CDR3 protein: CASSYLSGRNTGELFF

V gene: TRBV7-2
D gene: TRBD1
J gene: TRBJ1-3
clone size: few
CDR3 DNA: TGTGCCAGCAGCTCCTCGACAGGGGGAGGAAACACCATATATTTT
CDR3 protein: CASSSSTGGGNTIYF

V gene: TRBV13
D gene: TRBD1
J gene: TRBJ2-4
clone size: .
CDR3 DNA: TGTGCCAGCAGCCCTCGGGACAGGGGGCTGAACATTCAGTACTTC
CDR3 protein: CASSPRDRGLNIQYF

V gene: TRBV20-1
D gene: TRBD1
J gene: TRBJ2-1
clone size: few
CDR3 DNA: TGCAGTACCGGTGGGACAGGGCCCTACAATGAGCAGTTCTTC
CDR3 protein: CSTGGTGPYNEQFF

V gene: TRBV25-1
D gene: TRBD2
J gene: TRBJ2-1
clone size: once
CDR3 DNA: TGTGCCAGCAGTGACCTGACTAGCGGGAGTTGGAGCAATGAGCAGTTCTTC
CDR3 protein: CASSDLTSGSWSNEQFF

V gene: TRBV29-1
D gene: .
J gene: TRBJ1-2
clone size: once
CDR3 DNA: TGCAGCGTCCACCTCGGAGGGGACTATGGCTACACCTTC
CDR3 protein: CSVHLGGDYGYTF

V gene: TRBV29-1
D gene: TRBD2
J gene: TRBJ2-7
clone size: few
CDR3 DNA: TGCAGCGTTGAGCTAGCGGGAACCTACGAGCAGTACTTC
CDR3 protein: CSVELAGTYEQYF

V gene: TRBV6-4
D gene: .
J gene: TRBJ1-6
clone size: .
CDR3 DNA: TGTGCCAGCAGTGACTCCTTGGGTTCACCCCTCCACTTT
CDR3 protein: CASSDSLGSPLHF

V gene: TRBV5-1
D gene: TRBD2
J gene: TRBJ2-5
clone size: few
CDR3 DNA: TGCGCCAGCAGCTTGGAGGGACTAGGAGAGACCCAGTACTTC
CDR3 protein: CASSLEGLGETQYF

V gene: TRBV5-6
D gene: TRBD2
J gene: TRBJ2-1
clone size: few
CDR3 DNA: TGTGCCAGCAGCCTCACCGGGACTAGCGGGAATGAGCAGTTCTTC
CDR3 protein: CASSLTGTSGNEQFF

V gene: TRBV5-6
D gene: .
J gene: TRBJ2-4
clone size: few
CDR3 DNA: TGTGCCAGCAGCTTGGGCGAAACTGGGGGCATTCAGTACTTC
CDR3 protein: CASSLGETGGIQYF

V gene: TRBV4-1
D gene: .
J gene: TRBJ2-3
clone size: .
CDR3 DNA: TGCGCCAGCAGCCAACCCTCAGGGGCCACAGATACGCAGTATTTT
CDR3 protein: CASSQPSGATDTQYF

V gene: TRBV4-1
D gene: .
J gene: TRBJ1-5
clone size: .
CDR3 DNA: TGCGCCAGCAGCCAAGACGACGCGGAAAATCAGCCCCAGCATTTT
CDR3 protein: CASSQDDAENQPQHF

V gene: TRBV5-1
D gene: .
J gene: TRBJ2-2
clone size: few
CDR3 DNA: TGCGCCAGCAGCTTGGTTAATTCGCCGGAGGCCGGGGAGCTGTTTTTT
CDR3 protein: CASSLVNSPEAGELFF

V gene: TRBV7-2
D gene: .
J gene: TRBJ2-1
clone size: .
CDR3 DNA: TGTGCCAGCAGCCCAAGAAAGGGGAGCTCCTACAATGAGCAGTTCTTC
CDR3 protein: CASSPRKGSSYNEQFF

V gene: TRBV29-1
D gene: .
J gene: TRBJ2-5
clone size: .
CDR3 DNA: TGCAGCGTCGGTGGACAGCTTTATCAAGAGACCCAGTACTTC
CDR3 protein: CSVGGQLYQETQYF

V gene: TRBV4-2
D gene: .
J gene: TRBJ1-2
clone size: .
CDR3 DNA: TGTGCCAGCAGCCAATACGCTAATCCCGGGGATGGCTACACCTTC
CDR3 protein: CASSQYANPGDGYTF

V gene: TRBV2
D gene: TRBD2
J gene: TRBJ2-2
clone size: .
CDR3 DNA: TGTGCCCGAGGGAGCGGGAGTATCGACACCGGGGAGCTGTTTTTT
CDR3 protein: CARGSGSIDTGELFF

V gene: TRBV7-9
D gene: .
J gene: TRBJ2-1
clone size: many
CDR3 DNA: TGTGCCAGCAGGAGAGCGGAGAACAATGAGCAGTTCTTC
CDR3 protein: CASRRAENNEQFF

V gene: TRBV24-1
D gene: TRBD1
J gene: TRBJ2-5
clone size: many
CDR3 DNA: TGTGCCACCAGTGCAGGGGGCCTTCGGGAGACCCAGTACTTC
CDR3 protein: CATSAGGLRETQYF

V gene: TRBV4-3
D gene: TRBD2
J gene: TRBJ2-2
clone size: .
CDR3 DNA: TGCGCCAGCAGCCCCTCTCCGGCGCAGGTAGCGGGAGAAGTCGGGGAGCTGTTTTTT
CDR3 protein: CASSPSPAQVAGEVGELFF

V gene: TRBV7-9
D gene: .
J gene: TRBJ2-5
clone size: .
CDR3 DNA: TGTGCCAGCAGCTTAGGTGACAGAGAGTCGGAGACCCAGTACTTC
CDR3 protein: CASSLGDRESETQYF

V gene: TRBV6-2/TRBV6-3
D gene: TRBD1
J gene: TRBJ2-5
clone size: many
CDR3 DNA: TGTGCCAGCAGTAACGGGGACAGATTCAAAGAGACCCAGTACTTC
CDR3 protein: CASSNGDRFKETQYF

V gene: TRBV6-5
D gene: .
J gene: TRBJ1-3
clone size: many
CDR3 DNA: TGTGCCAGCAGTTTAGATCGGGACACCTACTCTGGAAACACCATATATTTT
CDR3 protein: CASSLDRDTYSGNTIYF

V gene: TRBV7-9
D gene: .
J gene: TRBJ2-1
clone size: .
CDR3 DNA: TGTGCCAGCAGCTTTTCCCGGAGAGCGAGGAATGAGCAGTTCTTC
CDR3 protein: CASSFSRRARNEQFF

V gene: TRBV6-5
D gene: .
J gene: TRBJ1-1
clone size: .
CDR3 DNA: TGTGCCAGCAGCCGGGGGGGGAATGAAGCTTTCTTT
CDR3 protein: CASSRGGNEAFF

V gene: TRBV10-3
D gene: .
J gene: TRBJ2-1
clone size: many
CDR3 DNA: TGTGCCATCAGTCCTACTACGAATGAGCAGTTCTTC
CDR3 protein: CAISPTTNEQFF

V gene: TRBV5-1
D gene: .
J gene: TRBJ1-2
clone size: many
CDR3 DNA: TGCGCCAGCAGCTTGGGTGGGGCCGTTGGGTCCTATGGCTACACCTTC
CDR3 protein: CASSLGGAVGSYGYTF

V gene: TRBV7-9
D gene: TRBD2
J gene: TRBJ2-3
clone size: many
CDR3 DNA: TGTGCCAGCACCGGGACTAGCATCCAAACTGATACGCAGTATTTT
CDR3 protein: CASTGTSIQTDTQYF

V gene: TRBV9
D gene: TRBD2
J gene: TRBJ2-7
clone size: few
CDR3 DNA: TGTGCCAGCAGCGTAGACTCTGGCAGGGAGGGCGAGCAGTACTTC
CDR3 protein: CASSVDSGREGEQYF

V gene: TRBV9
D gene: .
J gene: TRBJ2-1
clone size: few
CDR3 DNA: TGTGCCAGCAGCGTATCGGGAGTGGCATACAATGAGCAGTTCTTC
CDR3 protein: CASSVSGVAYNEQFF

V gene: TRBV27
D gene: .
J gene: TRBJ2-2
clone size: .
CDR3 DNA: TGTGCCAGCAGTAATAATCCCGCGAACACCGGGGAGCTGTTTTTT
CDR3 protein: CASSNNPANTGELFF

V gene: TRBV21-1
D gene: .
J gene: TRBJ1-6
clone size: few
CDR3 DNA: TGTGCCAGCAGCAAAACAGTCGTCGGTAATTCACCCCTCCACTTT
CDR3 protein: CASSKTVVGNSPLHF

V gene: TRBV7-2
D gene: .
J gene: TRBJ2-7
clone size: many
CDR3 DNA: TGTGCCAGCAGCTTAGAAGGGGGGCCTTACGAGCAGTACTTC
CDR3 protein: CASSLEGGPYEQYF

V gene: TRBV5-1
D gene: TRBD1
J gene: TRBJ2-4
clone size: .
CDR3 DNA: TGCGCCAGCAGCTGGGATGGACAGGTCAGATTTGAAAACATTCAGTACTTC
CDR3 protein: CASSWDGQVRFENIQYF

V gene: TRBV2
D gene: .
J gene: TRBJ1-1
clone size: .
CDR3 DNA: TGTGCCAGCACGCGGGGATTTGGGAACACTGAAGCTTTCTTT
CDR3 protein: CASTRGFGNTEAFF

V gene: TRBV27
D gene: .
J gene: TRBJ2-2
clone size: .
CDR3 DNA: TGTGCCAGCAGACAGACCTTAGGGGTGTCGTACACCGGGGAGCTGTTTTTT
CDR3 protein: CASRQTLGVSYTGELFF

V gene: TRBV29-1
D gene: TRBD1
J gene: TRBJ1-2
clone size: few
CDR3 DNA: TGCAGCGTACCACCCGGGACAGGGGGCGCCGGCTATGGCTACACCTTC
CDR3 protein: CSVPPGTGGAGYGYTF

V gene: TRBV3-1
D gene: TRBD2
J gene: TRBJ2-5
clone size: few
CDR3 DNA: TGTGCCAGCAGCCAAGCTGGCGGGAGGGCCGAGACCCAGTACTTC
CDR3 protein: CASSQAGGRAETQYF

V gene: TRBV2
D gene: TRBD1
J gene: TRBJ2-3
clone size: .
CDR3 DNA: TGTGCCAGCGCCCAGGCGGACAGGACAGGGGTAGATACGCAGTATTTT
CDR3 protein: CASAQADRTGVDTQYF

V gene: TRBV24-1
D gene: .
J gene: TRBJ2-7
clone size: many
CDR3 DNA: TGTGCCACCAGTGATTACAGGTATCCTTACGAGCAGTACTTC
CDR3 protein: CATSDYRYPYEQYF

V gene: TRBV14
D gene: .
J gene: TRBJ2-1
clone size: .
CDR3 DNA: TGTGCCAGCAGCCGCAATGGCGGGGCCTCCTACAATGAGCAGTTCTTC
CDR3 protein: CASSRNGGASYNEQFF

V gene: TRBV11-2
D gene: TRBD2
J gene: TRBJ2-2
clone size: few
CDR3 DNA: TGTGCCAGCAGCTTGCACCCTAGCGGCTACACCGGGGAGCTGTTTTTT
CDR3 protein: CASSLHPSGYTGELFF

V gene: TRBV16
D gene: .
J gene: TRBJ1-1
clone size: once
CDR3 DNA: TGTGCCAGCAGCCAATATGGTACGTACGGCGCTGAAGCTTTCTTT
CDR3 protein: CASSQYGTYGAEAFF

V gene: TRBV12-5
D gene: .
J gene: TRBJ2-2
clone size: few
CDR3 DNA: TGTGCTAGTGGTTTTACTGGGGGGAGAGATACCGGGGAGCTGTTTTTT
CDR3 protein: CASGFTGGRDTGELFF

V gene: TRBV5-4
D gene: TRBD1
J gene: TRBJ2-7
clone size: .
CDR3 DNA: TGTGCCAGCAGCTTGGGGTGGGGGACAGGTGGCTACGAGCAGTACTTC
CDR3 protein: CASSLGWGTGGYEQYF

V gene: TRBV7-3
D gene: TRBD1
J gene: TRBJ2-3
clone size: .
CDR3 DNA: TGTGCCAGCAGCCCCCGACAGGGGGCAGATACGCAGTATTTT
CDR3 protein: CASSPRQGADTQYF

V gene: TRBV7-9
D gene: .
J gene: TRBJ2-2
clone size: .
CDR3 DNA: TGTGCCAGCAGCTTCCCCCCGACTGACACCGGGGAGCTGTTTTTT
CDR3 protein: CASSFPPTDTGELFF

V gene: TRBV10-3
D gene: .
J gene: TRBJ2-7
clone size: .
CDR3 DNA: TGTGCCATCAGGAGGACAGACTACGAGCAGTACTTC
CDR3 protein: CAIRRTDYEQYF